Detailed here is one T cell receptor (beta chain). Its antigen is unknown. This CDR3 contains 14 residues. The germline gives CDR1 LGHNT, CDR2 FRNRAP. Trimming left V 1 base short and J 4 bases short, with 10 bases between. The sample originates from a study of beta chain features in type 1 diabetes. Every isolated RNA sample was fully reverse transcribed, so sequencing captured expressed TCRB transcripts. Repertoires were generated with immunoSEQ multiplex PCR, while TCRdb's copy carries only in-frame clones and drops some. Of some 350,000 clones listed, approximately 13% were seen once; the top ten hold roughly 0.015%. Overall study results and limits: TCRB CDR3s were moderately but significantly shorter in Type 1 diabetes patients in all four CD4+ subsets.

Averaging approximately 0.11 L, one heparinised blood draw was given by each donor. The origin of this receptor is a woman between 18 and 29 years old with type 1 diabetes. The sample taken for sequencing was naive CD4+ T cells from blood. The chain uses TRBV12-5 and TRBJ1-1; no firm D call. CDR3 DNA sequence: TGTGCTAGTGGTTTGGGACTACCTGGCACTGAAGCTTTCTTT. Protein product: CASGLGLPGTEAFF.